The 16 T cell receptor beta chains given below trace back to one sample, sequenced in a study of tumor-infiltrating lymphocytes in primary liver carcinoma. A constant-region primer served to make TCR beta cDNA from roughly 460 ng total RNA. Sequencing libraries for TCR beta derived from three nested multiplex PCR rounds that used slightly modified ARM-PCR. With TRBV1-TRBV30 forward primers and a C-beta reverse primer, the first two PCR rounds were run for nine to eleven cycles each. In TCRdb, the multiplex PCR reads were re-called with MiXCR into one record per CDR3 protein. The repertoire holds over 40,000 distinct CDR3 sequences, with over 75% as singletons. Joint extraction of RNA and DNA used about 17-31 mg of bulk tissue that was unsorted. Sequencing used liver tumor tissue from sampling region 5. Subset defined: tumor region T5, tumor centre. These receptors came from a man in his forties with primary liver carcinoma and hepatitis B virus infection.

This clonotype occurred a few times. V is TRBV20-1 and J is TRBJ2-1; the match to TRBD2 covers 7 bases. Germline lookup yields CDR1 DFQATT and CDR2 SNEGSKA (reference sequence). V was clipped by 5 bases and J by 1 base; unmatched bases: 5. The CDR3 totals 14 residues. The CDR3 spells CSAPREVSYNEQFF. The CDR3 region has the DNA TGCAGTGCTCCTCGGGAGGTTTCCTACAATGAGCAGTTCTTC.

A word on this clonotype: One end of the junction is discordant with germline, which a read error may explain. The rearrangement joins TRBV19 to TRBJ2-5; tentatively, D is TRBD1 or TRBD2 (5 bases each). This CDR3 comprises 14 residues. CDR1 and CDR2 from the germline V gene are LNHDA and SQIVND (reference sequence). The CDR3 spells CASSIEGRLEIQRF. CDR3 nucleotides: TGTGCCAGTAGTATAGAGGGACGTTTGGAGATCCAGCGCTTC.

Points on this clonotype: One junction end does not reproduce the germline sequence, and a read error may be involved. The chain links TRBV12-3 or TRBV12-4 to TRBJ1-6, with 8 bases lining up with TRBD1. The length of the CDR3 is 15 residues. The CDR3 loop is CARSSRDRLYSLLHF. The CDR3 DNA follows: TGTGCCAGAAGTTCACGGGACAGGCTGTATTCACTCCTCCACTTT.

With respect to this clonotype: Because the CDR3 is missing its conserved closing phenylalanine or tryptophan, this is likely a read error. This sequence joins TRBV5-4 and TRBJ2-3; no clear D gene. This CDR3 has 14 amino acids. From germline, CDR1 is SGHNT and CDR2 YYREEE (reference sequence). CDR3 in amino acids: CASSPNPSTDMQYY. For the CDR3, the DNA is TGTGCCAGCAGCCCGAACCCAAGCACAGATATGCAGTATTAT.

This clonotype was detected many times. V and J are TRBV6-2 or TRBV6-3 and TRBJ2-2; the D gene is possibly TRBD2 (6 bases). Deletions cut 4 bases from V and 5 bases from J, with 11 bases between. The CDR3 spans 14 residues. Germline values: CDR1 MNHEY, CDR2 SVGEGT. The CDR3 region is CASSFVGSTGELFF. The DNA of the CDR3 is TGTGCCAGCAGTTTCGTCGGGAGTACCGGGGAGCTGTTTTTT.

This chain connects TRBV11-2 to TRBJ1-5; D perhaps matches TRBD1 (6 bases). The ends were cut back, 7 bases at V and 1 base at J, with 20 bases in the middle. Germline V gene lookup returns CDR1 SGHAT and CDR2 FQNNGV. This CDR3 contains 17 residues. The CDR3 spells CASMLVGVTGSNQPQHF. The CDR3 DNA reads TGTGCCAGCATGTTAGTGGGGGTAACAGGGAGCAATCAGCCCCAGCATTTT.

For this clonotype: Mismatch with germline at one junction end may stem from a read error. The V gene is TRBV12-3 or TRBV12-4, the J gene TRBJ2-2; D is possibly TRBD1 or TRBD2 (5 bases each). The CDR3 has 13 residues. This chain's CDR3 is CASSGGGTRELLF. In DNA form, the CDR3 reads TGTGCCAGCAGTGGTGGAGGAACCAGGGAGCTGCTTTTC.

The table lists this clonotype with many counts. A read error may be the cause here, since a much bigger clone is one base away. The chain joins TRBV12-3 or TRBV12-4 to TRBJ2-3; unclear D gene. V lost 6 bases, J lost 2 bases, and 15 bases lay in between. The CDR3 extends over 15 amino acids. The CDR3 is CASSRDQSSTDTQYF. DNA for the CDR3: TGTGCCAGCAGCCGCGACCAGTCCTCCACAGATACGCAGTATTTT.

Turning to this clonotype: Mismatch with germline at one junction end may stem from a read error. This rearrangement joins TRBV6-6 to TRBJ2-7; D gene ambiguous. The V gene's germline CDR1 is MNHNY and CDR2 SVGAGI (reference sequence). This CDR3 spans 14 amino acids. The CDR3 loop is CASSFTGSSCEQYF. CDR3 bases: TGCGCCAGCAGTTTTACGGGTTCCTCCTGCGAGCAGTACTTC.

Regarding this clonotype: The germline gene is not matched at one end of the junction; a read error may be the cause. J is TRBJ2-1 and V is TRBV6-5, with 8 bases identical to TRBD2. CDR3 length equals 11 residues. Germline CDR1 is MNHEY and CDR2 is SVGAGI. CDR3 DNA sequence: TGCGCCAGCGGGGGCTGGGGTGAGCAGTTCTTC. Its translation is CASGGWGEQFF.

About this clonotype itself: A junction boundary mismatches the germline segment, possibly from a read error. The CDR3: CASSRTSLGDTQYF. The CDR3 nucleotides read TGTGCCAGCAGTCGGACTAGCCTGGGAGATACGCAGTATTTC. The chain has TRBV6-6 and TRBJ2-3, with 8 bases lining up with TRBD2. The CDR3 loop spans 14 amino acids. The V gene's germline CDR1 is MNHNY and CDR2 SVGAGI (reference sequence).

The gene calls are TRBV7-9 and TRBJ2-1; no definite D call. Trimming took 0 bases from V and 9 from J, leaving 12 bases between them. Germline V gene sequence: CDR1 SEHNR, CDR2 FQNEAQ (reference sequence). The CDR3 is made up of 14 amino acids. CDR3 in amino acids: CASSLAGTGVEQFF. The DNA for the CDR3 is TGTGCCAGCAGCTTAGCGGGAACGGGTGTTGAGCAGTTCTTC.

The chain joins TRBV11-2 to TRBJ2-3; D might be TRBD2 (6 bases). CDR1 SGHAT and CDR2 FQNNGV come from the germline V gene. The CDR3 is 16 amino acids. CDR3 amino acids: CGSSLRLVGSTDTQYF. The CDR3 nucleotides are TGTGGTAGCAGCTTAAGACTAGTGGGGAGCACAGATACGCAGTATTTT.

The chain combines TRBV4-2 with TRBJ2-1; 11 bases agree with TRBD2. The germline gives CDR1 LGHNA, CDR2 YNFKEQ. The CDR3 has 17 amino acids. Germline trimming cut 0 bases from V and 8 bases from J; bases unmatched to any gene: 9. The CDR3 reads CASSQDSLLAGAHEQFF. The DNA of the CDR3 is TGTGCCAGCAGCCAAGATTCATTACTAGCGGGAGCCCATGAGCAGTTCTTC.

The sample holds many counts of this clonotype. J is TRBJ1-1 and V is TRBV5-1; 7 positions agree with TRBD1. Trimming at V came to 3 bases and at J to 5 bases, leaving 4 bases not matched to a gene. The CDR3 loop spans 13 amino acids. The germline V gene encodes CDR1 SGHRS and CDR2 YFSETQ. This CDR3 is CASSWETGTEAFF. CDR3 nucleotide sequence: TGCGCCAGCAGCTGGGAGACAGGGACTGAAGCTTTCTTT.

This clonotype was seen just once. This chain connects TRBV4-2 to TRBJ2-1; 12 nucleotides align to TRBD2. This CDR3 spans 17 amino acids. The V segment lost 7 bases and the J segment 1 base; nucleotides outside the gene matches: 8. CDR1 and CDR2 (germline): LGHNA, YNFKEQ. CDR3 in amino acids: CASNRVGLAGSYNEQFF. The CDR3 bases are TGTGCCAGCAACCGAGTAGGACTAGCGGGGTCCTACAATGAGCAGTTCTTC.